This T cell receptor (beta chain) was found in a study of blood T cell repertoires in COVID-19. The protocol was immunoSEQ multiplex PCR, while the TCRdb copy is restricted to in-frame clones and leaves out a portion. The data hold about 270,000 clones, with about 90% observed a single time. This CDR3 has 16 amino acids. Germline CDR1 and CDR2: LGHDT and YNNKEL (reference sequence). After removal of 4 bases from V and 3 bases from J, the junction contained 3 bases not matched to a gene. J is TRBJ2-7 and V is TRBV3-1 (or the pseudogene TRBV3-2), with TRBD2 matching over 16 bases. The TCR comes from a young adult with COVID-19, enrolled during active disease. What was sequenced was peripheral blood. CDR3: CASSPGLAGGYYEQYF. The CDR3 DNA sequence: TGTGCCAGCAGCCCGGGACTAGCGGGAGGGTACTACGAGCAGTACTTC.